What follows are 9 T cell receptor beta chains derived from one specimen sequenced in a study of OX40 agonist ivuxolimab in advanced cancers. Clones were read by immunoSEQ multiplex PCR, and TCRdb kept only the in-frame ones, dropping some. The table records 60,000 or so clones, about 92% of them present only once. This specimen was CD4+ or CD8+ T cells sorted from blood, taken in a trial of the OX40 agonist ivuxolimab. These receptors all stem from an adult with an advanced solid tumor such as melanoma, head and neck, liver or kidney cancer.

CDR3 sequence reads: CASSQSSYEQYF. The CDR3 region has the DNA TGCGCCAGCAGCCAAAGCTCCTACGAGCAGTACTTC. The J gene is TRBJ2-7, the V gene TRBV4-1; no clear D gene. Germline V gene lookup returns CDR1 MGHRA and CDR2 YSYEKL. The CDR3 is made up of 12 amino acids. V was pared by 2 bases and J by 0 bases, with 2 bases between.

The gene calls are TRBV28 and TRBJ2-7; the match to TRBD1 covers 8 bases. CDR1 is MDHEN, CDR2 SYDVKM, per germline. The junction had 13 bases not matched to a gene; V was cut back by 8 bases and J by 1 base. The CDR3 totals 16 residues. The CDR3, as DNA: TGTGCCAGCTTCTCTTACCGGGACAGGACTTCCTACGAGCAGTACTTC. This sequence encodes CASFSYRDRTSYEQYF.

The J gene is TRBJ1-1, the V gene TRBV27, with TRBD1 matching over 7 bases. The germline gives CDR1 MNHEY, CDR2 SMNVEV (reference sequence). The V gene end was trimmed by 4 bases and the J gene end by 0 bases; junction bases not matched to a gene: 14. The CDR3 extends over 18 amino acids. The CDR3 bases are TGTGCCAGCAGTTCAAATTGGGGGACAGTATCGATGAACACTGAAGCTTTCTTT. This encodes CASSSNWGTVSMNTEAFF.

This CDR3 is CASTGLAGGSYNEQFF. The CDR3 DNA sequence: TGTGCCAGCACCGGACTAGCGGGAGGTTCCTACAATGAGCAGTTCTTC. This sequence joins TRBV25-1 and TRBJ2-1, with TRBD2 matching 14 bases. Germline CDR1 MGHDK, CDR2 SYGVNS. V was pared by 7 bases and J by 1 base, with 3 bases of the junction left unmatched. The CDR3 covers 16 residues.

For the CDR3, the DNA is TGTGCCAGTGGGGTGGTAAGTCAGCCCCAGCATTTT. This codes for CASGVVSQPQHF. This sequence joins TRBV19 and TRBJ1-5, with D uncertain. Per the germline V gene, CDR1 is LNHDA and CDR2 is SQIVND (reference sequence). Trimming left V 8 bases short and J 6 bases short, with 11 bases between. The CDR3 sequence is 12 residues long.

V usage is TRBV27 and J usage is TRBJ2-7; TRBD1 might be the D (6 bases). Looked up from germline, CDR1 is MNHEY and CDR2 is SMNVEV (reference sequence). Deletions cut 6 bases from V and 2 bases from J, with 11 bases between. This CDR3 has 13 residues. The CDR3 here is CASRYRVPYEQYF. As DNA, the CDR3 is TGTGCCAGCAGGTACAGGGTCCCCTACGAGCAGTACTTC.

The genes are TRBV27 and TRBJ2-7; the D is unclear. V lost 3 bases and J lost 3, with 9 bases in between. CDR1 and CDR2 (germline): MNHEY, SMNVEV (reference sequence). CDR3 length: 13 amino acids. CDR3 in DNA: TGTGCCAGCAGTTTCGGACCTCGCTACGAGCAGTACTTC. Amino acid sequence: CASSFGPRYEQYF.

The V call is TRBV9, the J call TRBJ2-1, with TRBD1 matching 9 bases. Germline loops: CDR1 SGDLS, CDR2 YYNGEE. The CDR3 has 16 residues. J lost 1 base, V lost 2 bases, and 4 bases had no gene match. This CDR3 reads CASSVGQGRSYNEQFF. The CDR3 bases are TGTGCCAGCAGCGTCGGACAGGGGCGTTCCTACAATGAGCAGTTCTTC.

The CDR3 spells CASGTGLNTGELFF. In DNA form, the CDR3 reads TGTGCCAGCGGGACAGGCCTGAACACCGGGGAGCTGTTTTTT. This chain connects TRBV7-3 to TRBJ2-2, with 8 positions matching TRBD1. V was pared by 8 bases and J by 1 base, with 3 bases of the junction left unmatched. Germline loops: CDR1 SGHTA, CDR2 FQGTGA. The CDR3 is made up of 14 amino acids.